This T cell receptor (beta chain) was identified during a study of blood T cell repertoires in COVID-19. Across the study: Spain, Italy and the United States supplied samples that represented acute and convalescent COVID-19.

V lost 4 bases, J lost 8 bases, and 16 bases lay in between. The germline V gene encodes CDR1 SGHDT and CDR2 YYEEEE. This CDR3 spans 14 amino acids. Sequencing used immunoSEQ multiplex PCR; TCRdb keeps in-frame clones, though not all of them. The table shows under 500,000 clones, with 70% to 90% occurring only once. Recruitment covered about two dozen US areas and drew participants whose ages spanned about 18 to 89 years. Participants had their cohort set by participant-reported clinical history. The chain couples TRBV5-6 to TRBJ1-3; no firm D call. Material: PBMCs or T cells enriched from blood (not recorded which). This clonotype was sampled from a woman aged 18-35 years with acute COVID-19. In nucleotides, the CDR3 is TGTGCCAGCAGCCGCGGGAGGAGTGCCCACACCATATATTTT. Its protein is CASSRGRSAHTIYF. Full variable domain (rest looked up from reference TRBV5-6 and TRBJ1-3): DAGVTQSPTHLIKTRGQQVTLRCSPKSGHDTVSWYQQALGQGPQFIFQYYEEEERQRGNFPDRFSGHQFPNYSSELNVNALLLGDSALYLCASSRGRSAHTIYFGEGSWLTVV.